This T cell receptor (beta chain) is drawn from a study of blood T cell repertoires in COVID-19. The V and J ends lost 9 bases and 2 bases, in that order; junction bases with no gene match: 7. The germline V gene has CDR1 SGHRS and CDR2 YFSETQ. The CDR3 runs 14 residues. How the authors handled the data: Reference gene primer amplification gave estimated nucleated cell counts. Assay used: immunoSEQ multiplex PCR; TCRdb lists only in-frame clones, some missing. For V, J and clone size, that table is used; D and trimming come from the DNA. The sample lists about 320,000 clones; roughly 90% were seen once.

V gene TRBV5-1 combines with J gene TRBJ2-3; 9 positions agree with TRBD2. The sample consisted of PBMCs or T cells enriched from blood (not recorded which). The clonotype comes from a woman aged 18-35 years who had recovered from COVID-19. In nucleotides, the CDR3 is TGCGCCACCTCTAGCGGGGCTTACACAGATACGCAGTATTTT. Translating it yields CATSSGAYTDTQYF.